What follows is one T cell receptor (beta chain) and its context. Trimming removed 4 bases from V and 9 bases from J; junction bases left unmatched: 12. CDR3 length equals 15 residues. The germline CDR1 and CDR2 sequences are LGHNA and YSLEER. Repertoires were generated with immunoSEQ multiplex PCR, while TCRdb's copy carries only in-frame clones and drops some. The data contain just under 550,000 clones, 75% to 85% of them singletons. These data originate in a study of shared T cell receptors in the human thymus. These data also featured in a second study, about human thymus T cells. That publication notes: Donor material was obtained from healthy Finnish infants undergoing corrective surgery for congenital heart defects. In thymic and blood repertoires alike, V and J usage looked biased.

The chain recombines TRBV4-3 with TRBJ2-1; 7 nucleotides align to TRBD1. This clonotype originated in a boy under two years old with a congenital heart defect. The material sequenced was thymocytes. For the CDR3, the DNA is TGCGCCAGCAGCCGCGGCCGGGACAGAGGGAGTGAGCAGTTCTTC. It translates to CASSRGRDRGSEQFF.